The sequence of this T cell receptor (beta chain) was determined in a study of T-cell memory formation after mild COVID-19. V gave up 0 bases and J gave up 3 bases; unmatched junction bases: 7. The CDR3 loop spans 17 amino acids. Germline V gene sequence: CDR1 LNHNV, CDR2 YYDKDF (reference sequence). TCRdb used MiXCR to reprocess the 5' RACE reads, holding one entry per CDR3 protein. The sample comprises under 600,000 distinct CDR3 sequences, 20% to 25% of which are singletons, and approximately 8.4% rests with the top ten. This sequence joins TRBV15 and TRBJ2-7; 11 nucleotides line up with TRBD1. The sequenced material came from PBMCs or a T cell subset sorted from them (not recorded which). This clonotype originated in an adult woman who had mild COVID-19 (a few samples of this study predate the infection). Cell type and time point are not known. The CDR3, as DNA: TGTGCCACCAGCAGAGAGGGACAGGGGGGTAGTGGCTACGAGCAGTACTTC. Translated, it gives CATSREGQGGSGYEQYF.